This T cell receptor beta chain originates from a study of CXCR3 chemokines and chemotherapy response in bladder cancer. Each CDR3 protein is one row after TCRdb ran MiXCR on the PCR reads. The sample holds 2,000 to 3,000 distinct CDR3 sequences; less than 8.5% are singletons and the top ten take roughly 30%. The CDR3 contains 16 residues. With V trimmed by 6 bases and J by 5 bases, 11 bases remained unmatched. The genes are TRBV12-3 or TRBV12-4 and TRBJ2-2, with 8 bases that match TRBD2. Sample collection was performed from a patient whose treatment included neoadjuvant chemotherapy. The source is a human donor with bladder cancer that responded to neoadjuvant chemotherapy. CDR3 in DNA: TGTGCCAGCAGCGCCCCGGGGGCTAGCGGGACCGGGGAGCTGTTTTTT. Translated: CASSAPGASGTGELFF.